Listed below are T cell receptor beta chains from one sample, sequenced in a study of T cell repertoires in cytomegalovirus infection. Their antigen targets remain unknown. Via MiXCR, TCRdb re-called the reads, giving one row per CDR3 protein. The table records some 920,000 distinct CDR3 sequences, approximately 31% of them present only once. Here the sequenced sample was cultured CD8+ T cells from PBMCs, taken from culture after CMV antigen stimulation. Receptors were obtained from a human donor in good health (CMV status not recorded). Some clones in this sample may be carry-over from other donors' samples. CDR3s leave out the opening cysteine and the closing phenylalanine or tryptophan. Fields, in order: J gene, V gene, CDR3 protein.

TRBJ1-1	TRBV10-1	ASSELTGLVNTEAF
TRBJ2-1	TRBV28	ASSPRPEWQPFYNEQF
TRBJ2-5	TRBV7-9	ASSSPGHGRETQY
TRBJ2-7	TRBV19	ASSPQGLGNEQY
TRBJ2-1	TRBV6-2/TRBV6-3	ASSYAGAPYNEQF
TRBJ2-2	TRBV27	ASSISGGLNTGELF
TRBJ2-5	TRBV19	ASSIFGSETQY
TRBJ2-1	TRBV5-8	ASSPGMIIEQF
TRBJ1-6	TRBV7-8	ASSLRVLSSYNSPLH
TRBJ2-1	TRBV24-1	ATSDSLTPYNEQF
TRBJ1-2	TRBV7-8	ASKDGYNYGYT
TRBJ2-1	TRBV14	ASSLTRRYNEQF
TRBJ1-3	TRBV7-6	ASRPSPDSGNTIY
TRBJ2-3	TRBV15	ATSSHYPGTASTDTQY
TRBJ2-3	TRBV7-6	ASSDPGEVGTDTQY
TRBJ2-2	TRBV15	ATSRDRGLLNTGELF
TRBJ1-1	TRBV10-3	AVSGGGRGLEAF
TRBJ2-1	TRBV12-3/TRBV12-4	ASSPPGGFYNEQF
TRBJ2-2	TRBV24-1	ATSDLPRSGNTGELF
TRBJ1-1	TRBV7-6	ASSSPDTNTEAF
TRBJ2-1	TRBV7-2	ASSLKYNEQF
TRBJ1-5	TRBV27	ASSLSGQGMNNQPQH